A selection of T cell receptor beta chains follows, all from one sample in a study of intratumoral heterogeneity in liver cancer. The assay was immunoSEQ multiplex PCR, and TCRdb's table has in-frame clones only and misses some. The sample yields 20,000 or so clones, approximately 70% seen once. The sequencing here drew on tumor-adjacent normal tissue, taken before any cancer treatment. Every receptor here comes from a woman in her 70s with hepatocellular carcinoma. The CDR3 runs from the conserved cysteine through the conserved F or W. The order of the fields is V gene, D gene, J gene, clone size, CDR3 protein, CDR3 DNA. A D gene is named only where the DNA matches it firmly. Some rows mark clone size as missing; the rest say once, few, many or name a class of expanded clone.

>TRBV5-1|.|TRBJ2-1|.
CASSLVLENEQFF
TGCGCCAGCAGCTTGGTACTAGAGAATGAGCAGTTCTTC
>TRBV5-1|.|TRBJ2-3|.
CASSLGGYPSTDTQYF
TGCGCCAGCAGCTTGGGAGGCTACCCTAGCACAGATACGCAGTATTTT
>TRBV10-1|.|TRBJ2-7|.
CASSESLGSYEQYF
TGCGCCAGCAGTGAGTCCCTGGGCTCCTACGAGCAGTACTTC
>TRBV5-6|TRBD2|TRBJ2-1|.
CASSGGTSGRLGEQFF
TGTGCCAGCAGCGGAGGGACTAGCGGGAGGTTGGGTGAGCAGTTCTTC
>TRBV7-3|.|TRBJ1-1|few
CASSLRGGAEAFF
TGTGCCAGCAGCTTACGGGGCGGTGCTGAAGCTTTCTTT
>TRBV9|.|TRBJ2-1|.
CASSVLLDPSGEQFF
TGTGCCAGCAGCGTACTCCTAGACCCGAGTGGTGAGCAGTTCTTC
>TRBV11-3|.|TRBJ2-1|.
CASSLEGESYNEQFF
TGTGCCAGCAGCTTAGAAGGGGAGTCTTACAATGAGCAGTTCTTC
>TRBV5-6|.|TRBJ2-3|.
CASSLAGASTDTQYF
TGTGCCAGCAGCTTGGCGGGGGCTAGCACAGATACGCAGTATTTT
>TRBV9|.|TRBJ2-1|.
CASSRAADYNEQFF
TGTGCCAGCAGCCGTGCGGCCGACTACAATGAGCAGTTCTTC
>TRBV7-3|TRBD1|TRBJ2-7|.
CASSFGTGLSYEQYF
TGTGCCAGCAGTTTCGGGACAGGACTCTCCTACGAGCAGTACTTC
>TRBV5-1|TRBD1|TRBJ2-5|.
CASSSLGQGAVETQYF
TGCGCCAGCAGCTCCCTAGGACAGGGGGCAGTGGAGACCCAGTACTTC
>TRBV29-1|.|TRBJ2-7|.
CSGGQTHEQYF
TGCAGCGGAGGACAGACGCACGAGCAGTACTTC
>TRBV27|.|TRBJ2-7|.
CASSLSPTGLEQYF
TGTGCCAGCAGTTTAAGTCCCACAGGCTTGGAGCAGTACTTC
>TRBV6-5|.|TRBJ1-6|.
CASRRDGNSPLHF
TGTGCCAGCAGACGGGACGGGAATTCACCCCTCCACTTT
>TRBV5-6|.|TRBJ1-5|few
CASSLQGRNQPQHF
TGTGCCAGCAGCTTACAGGGTCGCAATCAGCCCCAGCATTTT
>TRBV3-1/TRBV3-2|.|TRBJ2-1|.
CASSQGLPLASYNEQFF
TGTGCCAGCAGCCAAGGATTACCTCTAGCTTCATACAATGAGCAGTTCTTC
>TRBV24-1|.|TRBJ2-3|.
CATSDLANKGEYF
TGTGCCACCAGTGATTTAGCGAACAAAGGGGAGTATTTT
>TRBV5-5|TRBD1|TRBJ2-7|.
CASSRDRGDEQYF
TGTGCCAGCAGCAGGGACAGGGGCGACGAGCAGTACTTC
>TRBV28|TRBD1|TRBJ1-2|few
CASSWTGGNYGYTF
TGTGCCAGCAGTTGGACAGGGGGAAACTATGGCTACACCTTC
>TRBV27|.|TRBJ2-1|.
CASSPGTTYNEQFF
TGTGCCAGCAGCCCCGGTACGACCTACAATGAGCAGTTCTTC
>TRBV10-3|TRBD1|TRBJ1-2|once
CAISSPGQGHSGYTF
TGTGCCATCAGTAGCCCGGGACAGGGGCACAGCGGCTACACCTTC
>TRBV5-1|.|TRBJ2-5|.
CASRRGAQEETQYF
TGCGCCAGCAGGCGTGGGGCGCAAGAAGAGACCCAGTACTTC
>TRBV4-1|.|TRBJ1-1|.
CASSAGPTDTEAFF
TGCGCCAGCAGCGCAGGACCGACTGACACTGAAGCTTTCTTT
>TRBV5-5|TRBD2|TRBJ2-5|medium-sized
CASSLDTSRTSGISETQYF
TGTGCCAGCAGCTTGGATACATCTAGGACTAGCGGGATATCAGAGACCCAGTACTTC
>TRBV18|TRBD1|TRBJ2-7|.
CASSPGTVYEQYF
TGTGCCAGCTCACCCGGGACAGTATACGAGCAGTACTTC
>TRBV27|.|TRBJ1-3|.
CASSFGGSTGNTIYF
TGTGCCAGCAGTTTTGGGGGCAGTACTGGAAACACCATATATTTT
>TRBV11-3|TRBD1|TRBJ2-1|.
CASSRTGVNEQFF
TGTGCCAGCAGCAGAACAGGGGTCAATGAGCAGTTCTTC
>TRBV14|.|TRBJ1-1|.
CASSQVGLSGEAFF
TGTGCCAGCAGCCAAGTAGGGCTGTCGGGTGAAGCTTTCTTT
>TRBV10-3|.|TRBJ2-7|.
CAISESTGSNEQYF
TGTGCCATCAGTGAGTCGACCGGGTCAAACGAGCAGTACTTC
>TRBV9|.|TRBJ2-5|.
CASSVALRVGETQYF
TGTGCCAGCAGCGTAGCTTTGAGGGTAGGCGAGACCCAGTACTTC
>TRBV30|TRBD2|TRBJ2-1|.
CAWGMAAGLAGGLNNEQFF
TGTGCCTGGGGGATGGCGGCAGGACTAGCGGGAGGCCTAAACAATGAGCAGTTCTTC
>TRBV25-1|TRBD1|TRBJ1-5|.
CASSESGDSQHF
TGTGCCAGCAGTGAAAGCGGGGACAGTCAGCATTTT
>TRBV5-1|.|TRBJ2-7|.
CASSLTTYEQYF
TGCGCCAGCAGCTTGACAACCTACGAGCAGTACTTC
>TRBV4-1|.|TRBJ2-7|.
CASSQDNSPYEQYF
TGCGCCAGCAGCCAAGATAACAGTCCCTACGAGCAGTACTTC
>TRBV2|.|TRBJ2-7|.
CASSPSLGYEQYF
TGTGCCAGCAGTCCTAGTTTAGGGTACGAGCAGTACTTC
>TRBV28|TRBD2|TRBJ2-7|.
CASSIIAGGSYEQYF
TGTGCCAGCAGCATTATAGCGGGGGGATCCTACGAGCAGTACTTC
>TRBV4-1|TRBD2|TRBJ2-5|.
CASSQGGLAGGKETQYF
TGCGCCAGCAGCCAAGGGGGACTAGCGGGAGGCAAAGAGACCCAGTACTTC
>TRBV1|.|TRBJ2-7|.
CTSSQDSPLAGGPDCYEQYF
TGCACCAGCAGCCAAGATTCCCCGCTAGCGGGAGGGCCTGATTGCTACGAGCAGTACTTC
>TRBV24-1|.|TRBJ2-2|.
CATSDIGRGHGELFF
TGTGCCACCAGTGATATCGGGCGGGGGCACGGGGAGCTGTTTTTT
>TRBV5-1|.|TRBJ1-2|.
CASSLGTITNYGYTF
TGCGCCAGCAGCTTGGGGACCATAACTAACTATGGCTACACCTTC
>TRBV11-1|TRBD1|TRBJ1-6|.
CASSGQGDNSPLHF
TGTGCCAGCAGTGGACAGGGGGATAATTCACCCCTCCACTTT
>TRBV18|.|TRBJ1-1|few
CASSPGDGLSGAFF
TGTGCCAGCTCACCGGGGGACGGCTTATCGGGAGCTTTCTTT
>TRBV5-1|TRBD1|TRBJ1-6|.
CASSGKTGVNNSPLHF
TGCGCCAGCAGCGGGAAGACAGGGGTGAATAATTCACCCCTCCACTTT
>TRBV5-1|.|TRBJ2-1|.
CASSFDGSSYNEQFF
TGCGCCAGCAGCTTTGACGGGAGCTCCTACAATGAGCAGTTCTTC
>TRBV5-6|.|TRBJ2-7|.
CASRPVQGPGEQYF
TGTGCCAGCAGACCAGTCCAGGGCCCCGGAGAGCAGTACTTC